This T cell receptor beta chain came from a study of cytomegalovirus exposure and HLA in healthy donors. The overall study: Caucasian-associated ancestry cluster membership applied to about 80% of several hundred genotyped donors.

Trimming removed 4 bases at V and 1 base at J, with 7 bases between. This CDR3 spans 13 amino acids. Germline loops: CDR1 MNHEY, CDR2 SMNVEV (reference sequence). 13 Jbeta primers and 60 Vbeta primers were used for the PCR. Only in-frame clones appear in the TCRdb table, and some are missing; sequencing was by immunoSEQ multiplex PCR. Its table records 50,000 or so clones. The chain couples TRBV27 to TRBJ1-1, with unresolved D. This clonotype originated in a man aged 45-65 years in good health and CMV-seropositive. Sequencing was done on a sample of PBMCs. The CDR3 spells CASSSTANTEAFF. CDR3 in DNA: TGTGCCAGCAGTTCCACAGCGAACACTGAAGCTTTCTTT.